The clone carrying this TCR beta chain was detected only a few times. What it binds is unknown. Through a sample-barcoded 5' primer and a J-beta primer mix, a second PCR was run for roughly 6 to 11 cycles. TCRdb itself ran the 5' RACE reads through MiXCR, one entry per CDR3 protein. The sample yields roughly 700,000 distinct CDR3 sequences, 45% to 50% seen once. This sample is part of a study of blood T cells in healthy people across ages. General study results and limits: Versus aged donors, long-lived donors had higher diversity and more naive CD4+ cells.

Unmatched junction bases numbered 12, after V lost 12 bases and J lost 3 bases. Germline V lookup: CDR1 KGHDR, CDR2 SFDVKD. CDR3 length equals 14 residues. The chain is built from TRBV24-1 and TRBJ2-7, with TRBD1 identical over 8 bases. The specimen sequenced was blood. This clonotype was sampled from a woman aged 55-75 years in good health. This CDR3 reads CAATTGTGFYEQYF. The CDR3 nucleotides are TGTGCCGCTACAACCGGGACAGGTTTCTACGAGCAGTACTTC.